This section outlines one T cell receptor beta chain sequence together with its context. Its antigen remains unidentified. No much larger clone is present one base from it, and per-base qualities are unavailable. This entry belongs to a study of radiotherapy plus CTLA-4 blockade in lung cancer (dated by TCRdb to about 2018). Concerning the study at large: Among enrolled patients, approximately 18% had an objective response and 25% to 40% reached disease control. The paper as a whole reports these results and caveats: The strongest predictors of response, as reported, were early dynamic changes in blood T cell clones along with a rise in serum interferon-beta after radiation. After treatment with radiotherapy and ipilimumab, TCR clones that originated in tumors expanded in peripheral blood.

V and J lose 3 bases and 5 bases, and a span of 14 bases separates them. The CDR1 and CDR2 encoded by the germline V gene are SGDLS and YYNGEE. The CDR3 goes from the cysteine to the phenylalanine over 14 residues. Kept here is only the CDR3 DNA, which spans 42 bases and is read in frame from base 1. The library was built by means of the immunoSEQ multiplex PCR assay. TCRdb carries this immuneACCESS record with in-frame sequences only. Its versions omit some clonotypes, under half of them owing to an unresolved V gene in the studies checked, with the rest unexplained. The sample includes roughly 59,000 clones, with 72% observed a single time. The ten largest make up around 8.8% of the sample. Focal radiation therapy combined with CTLA-4 blockade (ipilimumab) was tested in patients with chemo-refractory metastatic non-small-cell lung cancer.

The receptor was derived from a human donor with non-small cell lung cancer whose response to radiotherapy plus ipilimumab could not be evaluated. The specimen was peripheral blood, collected from a patient treated with radiotherapy plus ipilimumab. This chain is built from TRBV9 and TRBJ2-5, and TRBD1 may be the D gene, going by 6 matching bases. The nucleotide sequence reads TGTGCCAGCAGCGGCACAGGGTCCGGCGAGACCCAGTACTTC. Its amino acids are CASSGTGSGETQYF. The reference TRBV9 and TRBJ2-5 proteins fill in what lies around the CDR3, so the full variable domain reads DSGVTQTPKHLITATGQRVTLRCSPRSGDLSVYWYQQSLDQGLQFLIQYYNGEERAKGNILERFSAQQFPDLHSELNLSSLELGDSALYFCASSGTGSGETQYFGPGTRLLVL.